The T cell receptor beta chain described here comes from a study of CD8+CD57+ T cells in acquired aplastic anemia. Study-wide results and limits: Overlap between patients and controls comprised roughly 28 CD8+ CDR3 sequences. Patients versus controls showed no significant CD8+ Simpson's diversity difference.

This clonotype was counted at least ten times. Its target is unknown. This CDR3 comprises 19 residues. Trimming at V came to 5 bases and at J to 4 bases, leaving 16 bases not matched to a gene. Individuals selected for sequencing had exhibited CD8+CD57+ cell expansion on flow cytometry. At the time of blood sampling, patients had not yet received any therapy. TCR beta VDJ and CDR3 profiles were obtained from a genomic DNA template. TCRdb analysed the reads with MiXCR anew, one entry per CDR3 protein. The sample has 120,000 or so distinct CDR3 sequences, 30% to 45% seen once. This TCR came from a human donor with aplastic anemia. Sequenced: sorted CD4+, CD8+, or CD8+CD57+ T cells (not recorded which) from PBMCs. This rearrangement joins TRBV12-3 or TRBV12-4 to TRBJ2-1; 11 nucleotides match TRBD2. CDR3 sequence reads: CASSHRLAGYVFVYNEQFF. The CDR3 bases are TGTGCCAGCAGTCATAGACTAGCGGGGTACGTTTTTGTTTACAATGAGCAGTTCTTC.